This T cell receptor (beta chain) is from a study of blood T cells in healthy people across ages. General study points: Diversity of TCR beta per million T cells declined in a roughly linear way with age. Higher diversity, along with more naive CD4+ cells, distinguished long-lived donors from aged donors.

With a J-beta primer mix and a sample-barcoded 5' primer, a second PCR ran about 7 to 12 cycles. Each sample provided no less than 2.5 million CDR3-containing paired-end reads. TCRdb re-derived calls from the 5' RACE reads in MiXCR, one entry per CDR3 protein. Of 1.5 million to 2 million distinct CDR3 sequences in the sample, around half were seen once. Of note for this clonotype: Its antigen is undetermined.

CDR1 is SEHNR and CDR2 is FQNEAQ in the germline V gene (reference sequence). CDR3 length: 15 amino acids. Trimming cost V 6 bases and J 2 bases, with 15 bases left between them. The chain recombines TRBV7-9 with TRBJ2-3, with D perhaps TRBD1 (5 bases). The receptor comes from a woman aged 35 to 49 in good health. Sequencing was carried out using blood. The CDR3 bases are TGTGCCAGCAGTCCCCGATCGGACATCACAGATACGCAGTATTTT. Translation: CASSPRSDITDTQYF.